This T cell receptor beta chain is drawn from a study of CD8 T cells in Susac syndrome. This CDR3 comprises 15 residues. Per germline, CDR1 MNHNS and CDR2 SASEGT. With regard to this clonotype: This likely comes from a read error, as the CDR3 has no conserved phenylalanine or tryptophan at its end.

CD8+ and CD4+ T cells from blood underwent TCR beta sequencing. In contrast to the negatively isolated CD8+ and CD4+ T cells, TEMRA cells were FACS-enriched. It was with random hexamers that about 0.45 to 1 ug RNA was reverse transcribed. The CDR3 of TCR beta was amplified by immunoSEQ multiplex PCR across 54 Vbeta and 13 Jbeta. Each CDR3 protein gets one entry after TCRdb re-called the immunoSEQ multiplex PCR reads with MiXCR. The sample gives 250,000 to 350,000 distinct CDR3 sequences, about 90% of which show up once; approximately 0.065% is in the top ten. This chain uses TRBV6-1 with TRBJ2-7, with 11 nucleotides matching TRBD2. The source is a human donor with multiple sclerosis. The material sequenced was CD4+ T cells from PBMCs. CDR3 nucleotide sequence: TGTGCCAGCAATGAAGGGACTAGCGGATCCTACGAGCAGTACCTC. Protein product: CASNEGTSGSYEQYL.